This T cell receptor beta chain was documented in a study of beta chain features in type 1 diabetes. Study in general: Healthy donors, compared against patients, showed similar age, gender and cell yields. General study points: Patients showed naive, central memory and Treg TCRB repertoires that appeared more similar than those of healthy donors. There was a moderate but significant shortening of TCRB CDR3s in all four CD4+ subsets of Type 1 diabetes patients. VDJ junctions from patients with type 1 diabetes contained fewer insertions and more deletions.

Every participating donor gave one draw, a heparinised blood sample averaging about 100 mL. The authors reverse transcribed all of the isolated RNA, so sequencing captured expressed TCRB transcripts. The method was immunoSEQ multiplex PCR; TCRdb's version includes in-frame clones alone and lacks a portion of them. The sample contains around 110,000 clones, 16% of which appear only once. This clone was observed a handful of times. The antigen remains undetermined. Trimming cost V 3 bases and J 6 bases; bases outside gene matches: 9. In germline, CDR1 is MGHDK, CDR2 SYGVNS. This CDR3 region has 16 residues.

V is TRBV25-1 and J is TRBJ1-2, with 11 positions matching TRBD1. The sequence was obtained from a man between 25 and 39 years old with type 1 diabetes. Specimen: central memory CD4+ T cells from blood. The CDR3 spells CASSDPGQGAWNGYTF. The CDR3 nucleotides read TGTGCCAGCAGTGACCCAGGACAGGGGGCGTGGAATGGCTACACCTTC.